In this sample, the clone carrying this TCR beta chain turned up many times. Its antigen is still unknown. This sample is part of a study of CD8 T cells in ankylosing spondylitis. Construction of TCR beta libraries was performed using quantitative 5'-RACE with molecular barcodes. MiXCR was run by TCRdb on the 5' RACE reads, yielding one entry per CDR3 protein. The sample yields roughly 240,000 distinct CDR3 sequences, 8% to 9% seen once. Findings of the study overall: Blood of patients with ankylosing spondylitis appeared to be characterized by a TCR beta motif of seven or eight highly homologous variants. Some of these motif variants have turned up before, in reports on reactive arthritis synovial fluid and blood. Reports say disease-linked clones showed up significantly more in matched ankylosing spondylitis synovial fluid.

Sequenced input: blood, either unsorted or a sorted T cell fraction (not recorded which). The sequence was obtained from a female donor with ankylosing spondylitis or in good health (not recorded which).

The CDR3 loop is CASSRSSSYNEQFF. The CDR3 coding sequence is TGTGCCAGCAGCCGATCTAGCTCCTACAATGAGCAGTTCTTC. The chain carries TRBV12-3 or TRBV12-4 and TRBJ2-1; D remains ambiguous. V lost 6 bases and J 0 bases, leaving 9 bases between the germline ends. This CDR3 has 14 amino acids.